This TCR beta chain was profiled in a study of blood T cell repertoires in COVID-19. The method was immunoSEQ multiplex PCR; TCRdb's version includes in-frame clones alone and lacks a portion of them. The data show approximately 47,000 clones, with approximately 90% seen just once and around 2.6% held by the top ten. The CDR3 has 15 amino acids. Trimming took 4 bases from V and 4 from J; bases not matched to a gene: 8. The germline CDR1 and CDR2 sequences are SGHAT and FQNNGV. Sequencing was performed on peripheral blood. The genes are TRBV11-2 and TRBJ1-2; 8 nucleotides align to TRBD1. The TCR comes from a woman over 75 with COVID-19, enrolled during active disease. The CDR3 loop is CASSSLRQGIYGYTF. CDR3 bases: TGTGCCAGCAGCTCCTTGAGACAGGGGATCTATGGCTACACCTTC.